The rows below give T cell receptor beta chains drawn from one sample of a study of cytomegalovirus exposure and HLA in healthy donors. TCRdb's table, derived via immunoSEQ multiplex PCR, lists solely in-frame clones and lacks some. This table has 130,000 to 150,000 clones, more than 60% appearing once. Sequencing was carried out using PBMCs. All receptors come from a woman between 50 and 59 years old in good health and CMV-seropositive. CDR3s include the opening cysteine and the closing phenylalanine or tryptophan. Fields, in order: clone size, J gene, D gene, V gene, CDR3 DNA, CDR3 protein. The D gene is left open where the match is weak. Expanded clones are given a class, and other clones once, few, many or no size at all.

>-|TRBJ2-2|-|TRBV4-3
TGCGCCAGCAGCCAAGAGTCCAGGGGCACCGCCGGGGAGCTGTTTTTT
CASSQESRGTAGELFF
>-|TRBJ2-7|TRBD2|TRBV9
TGTGCCAGCAGCGTAGCAGGTAGCGGGGACTACGAGCAGTACTTC
CASSVAGSGDYEQYF
>-|TRBJ1-5|-|TRBV2
TGTGCCAGCAGTAGGGGGAATCAGCCCCAGCATTTT
CASSRGNQPQHF
>-|TRBJ2-3|-|TRBV15
TGTGCCACCCCAAACAAAAGCGGGTCGCCCTTGTCAGATACGCAGTATTTT
CATPNKSGSPLSDTQYF
>-|TRBJ1-5|TRBD1|TRBV28
TGTGCCAGCAGCGACAGGGAACAGCCCCAGCATTTT
CASSDREQPQHF
>-|TRBJ1-1|-|TRBV28
TGTGCCAGCTTCCCCCCAGAGGGGTCGGGACAAAGGAACACTGAAGCTTTCTTT
CASFPPEGSGQRNTEAFF
>-|TRBJ1-6|TRBD1|TRBV28
TGTGCCAGCAGTTTCTATTGGACAGGGGGCGAAGTTCAGACCACATTT
CASSFYWTGGEVQTTF
>-|TRBJ2-5|TRBD2|TRBV9
TGTGCCAGCAGCGTAGGGGACTACCTCCAAGAGGCCCAGTACTTC
CASSVGDYLQEAQYF
>once|TRBJ1-4|-|TRBV28
TGTGCCAGCAGTTCGACAGAAAAACTGTTTTTT
CASSSTEKLFF
>few|TRBJ1-1|-|TRBV9
TGTGCCAGCAGCGTAGGTACAGATGAAGCTTTCTTT
CASSVGTDEAFF
>-|TRBJ2-2|-|TRBV4-3
TGCGCCAGCAGCCAAGACCTGACAGCCGGGGAGCTGTTTTTT
CASSQDLTAGELFF
>-|TRBJ2-5|-|TRBV5-8
TGTGCCAGCAGCTTGGGTTTGGCCGTCCAAGAGACCCAGTACTTC
CASSLGLAVQETQYF
>-|TRBJ2-7|-|TRBV28
TGTGCCAGCAGTTCCTACCCCGGGCCCATAATCGACTACGAGCAGTACTTC
CASSSYPGPIIDYEQYF
>once|TRBJ2-7|TRBD2|TRBV28
TGTGCCAGCAGTTTGGGGGGGAGCTCCTACGAGCAGTACTTC
CASSLGGSSYEQYF
>-|TRBJ1-5|-|TRBV19
TGTGCCAGTAGTCCCAGGGAGGGCCTCATGAGCAATCAGCCCCAGCATTTT
CASSPREGLMSNQPQHF
>-|TRBJ1-2|TRBD1|TRBV7-2
TGTGCCAGCAGCCTGCTCGCCGGGACAGGCTTTGGCTACACCTTC
CASSLLAGTGFGYTF
>-|TRBJ2-2|TRBD1|TRBV15
TGTGCCACCAGCAGATCTCGGGACAGCGATTCAACCGGGGAGCTGTTTTTT
CATSRSRDSDSTGELFF
>-|TRBJ1-6|TRBD1|TRBV6-6
TGTGCCAGCAGCCCGACAGGGGGCAACTATAATTCACCCCTCCACTTT
CASSPTGGNYNSPLHF
>once|TRBJ2-7|-|TRBV7-3
TGTGCCAGCAGCGCAGACACGTACTACGAGCAGTACTTC
CASSADTYYEQYF
>-|TRBJ2-3|TRBD2|TRBV29-1
TGCAGCGTCGGGGGGGACTGGGACATTAGCACAGATACGCAGTATTTT
CSVGGDWDISTDTQYF
>-|TRBJ1-4|-|TRBV12-5
TGTGCTAGTGGCTCCGGGTGGCCCTCAACTAATGAAAAACTGTTTTTT
CASGSGWPSTNEKLFF
>-|TRBJ2-1|-|TRBV7-9
TGTGCCAGCAGCGGGCTCCATGAGCAGTTCTTC
CASSGLHEQFF
>-|TRBJ2-3|-|TRBV27
TGTGCCAGCAGGAACCCTGGCAGCACAGATACGCAGTATTTT
CASRNPGSTDTQYF
>-|TRBJ2-7|TRBD1|TRBV28
TGTGCCAGCAGCCGCCCTCGGACAGGGATGATCTACGAGCAGTACTTC
CASSRPRTGMIYEQYF
>-|TRBJ1-4|-|TRBV23-1
TGCGCCAGCAGTCAACAAGACAGTCGAGAAGGAACTAATGAAAAACTGTTTTTT
CASSQQDSREGTNEKLFF
>-|TRBJ1-2|-|TRBV4-1
TGCGCCAGCAGCCGAACAGGGTTGGATGGCTACACCTTC
CASSRTGLDGYTF
>-|TRBJ1-1|TRBD1|TRBV19
TGTGCCAGTACCCCGTCGGCCTGGAGGGGGCAGAACACTGAAGCTTTCTTT
CASTPSAWRGQNTEAFF
>few|TRBJ1-1|TRBD1|TRBV11-2
TGTGCCAGCAGCCCCGGACAGGGCACTGAAGCTTTCTTT
CASSPGQGTEAFF
>-|TRBJ2-7|-|TRBV28
TGTGCCAGCAGTCCTCCGGGACATCCGAGCTCCTACGAGCAGTACTTC
CASSPPGHPSSYEQYF
>-|TRBJ1-6|-|TRBV10-2
TGCGCCAGCAGTGCAACCCGGGACAAGACCCTCCACTTT
CASSATRDKTLHF
>few|TRBJ2-6|TRBD1|TRBV29-1
TGCAGCGTCGCGGACAGGTCTGGGGCCAACGTCCTGACTTTC
CSVADRSGANVLTF
>-|TRBJ2-5|TRBD1|TRBV27
TGTGCCAGCTCCTCGGACAGGGAAGAGACCCAGTACTTC
CASSSDREETQYF
>-|TRBJ1-1|TRBD1|TRBV30
TGTGCCTGGAGGCCCCCCCAGGGGGAGGAAGCTTTCTTT
CAWRPPQGEEAFF
>-|TRBJ2-3|TRBD1|TRBV4-2
TGTGCCAGCAGCCAGGAACCGGGACAGGGGGGTGATACGCAGTATTTT
CASSQEPGQGGDTQYF
>-|TRBJ1-6|TRBD1|TRBV30
TGTGCCTGGAGCCTAGGCGTTATAACAGGGGAATCCCGACCCTCACCCCTCCACTTT
CAWSLGVITGESRPSPLHF
>-|TRBJ2-7|TRBD2|TRBV7-2
TGTGCCAGCAGCTTACGCGGGGGGGCCGATTACGAGCAGTACTTC
CASSLRGGADYEQYF
>-|TRBJ2-3|-|TRBV29-1
TGCAGCGGCAAGGGGCTTACCACAGATACGCAGTATTTT
CSGKGLTTDTQYF
>-|TRBJ1-2|-|TRBV19
TGTGCCAGTAGTCAGAGCGCGGGAGGCTACACCTTC
CASSQSAGGYTF
>once|TRBJ2-5|-|TRBV19
TGTGCCACCATCGGAAGACAGGCAGGGAGCGAGACCCAGTACTTC
CATIGRQAGSETQYF
>-|TRBJ1-1|-|TRBV20-1
TGCAGTGCTAGCGGACAATGGGCTTTCTTT
CSASGQWAFF
>once|TRBJ2-7|TRBD1|TRBV30
TGTGCCTGGAGTGGGCAGGGGGACGAGCAGTACTTC
CAWSGQGDEQYF
>once|TRBJ1-3|-|TRBV11-2
TGTGCCAGCAGCTTAGCGGGGTTTGCCGGAAACACCATATATTTT
CASSLAGFAGNTIYF
>-|TRBJ2-7|TRBD2|TRBV7-2
TGTGCCAGCAGCTTAGTTACTAGCGGGGGGCCACGAGAGCAGTACTTC
CASSLVTSGGPREQYF
>-|TRBJ2-1|TRBD1|TRBV7-9
TGTGCCAGCAGCTTCACCAGGGGGCGATACAATGAGCAGTTCTTC
CASSFTRGRYNEQFF
>-|TRBJ1-2|TRBD1|TRBV4-1
TGCGCCAGCCGGGGACAGGAAAATTATGGCTACACCTTC
CASRGQENYGYTF